These T cell receptor beta chains were read from a single sample in a study of cytomegalovirus exposure and HLA in healthy donors. The assay was immunoSEQ multiplex PCR, and TCRdb's table has in-frame clones only and misses some. The table shows about 170,000 clones, with 80% to 90% occurring only once. The sequenced sample was PBMCs. The receptors derive from a girl between 10 and 17 years old in good health and CMV-seropositive. CDR3s include the opening cysteine and the closing phenylalanine or tryptophan.

J gene | V gene | CDR3 protein
TRBJ1-2 | TRBV5-1 | CASSLEGDSNYGYTF
TRBJ1-2 | TRBV9 | CASSVVTGDYGYTF
TRBJ2-7 | TRBV7-9 | CASSLAIGSPPYEQYF
TRBJ1-1 | TRBV9 | CASSAPRGDRGFIDHEAFF
TRBJ2-2 | TRBV27 | CASYRQGWSTGELFF
TRBJ1-6 | TRBV2 | CASSTKEGASSPLHF
TRBJ1-2 | TRBV9 | CASSPRAGGYTF
TRBJ1-6 | TRBV27 | CASSLSPDRASSYNSPLHF
TRBJ2-5 | TRBV15 | CATSRVTAGRETQYF
TRBJ2-5 | TRBV15 | CATSNWGQGKETQYF
TRBJ1-5 | TRBV11-2 | CASSLRGGSNQPQHF
TRBJ1-1 | TRBV7-9 | CASSSGLMNTEAFF
TRBJ1-1 | TRBV5-1 | CASSFRAGGQNTEAFF
TRBJ2-3 | TRBV13 | CASSRDSGTDTQYF
TRBJ2-7 | TRBV6-5 | CASSTPGGYEQYF
TRBJ1-1 | TRBV13 | CASRQGAFMNTEAFF
TRBJ1-2 | TRBV6-5 | CASSYSGETSNYGYTF
TRBJ2-7 | TRBV5-5 | CASSVGQGQVYEQYF
TRBJ2-6 | TRBV5-4 | CASSQETGSASGANVLTF
TRBJ2-4 | TRBV25-1 | CASSDSLDREDKNIQYF
TRBJ2-1 | TRBV13 | CATGHRYNEQFF
TRBJ1-5 | TRBV30 | CASKTGNQPQHF
TRBJ2-2 | TRBV5-8 | CASSLGRAVGTGELFF
TRBJ1-5 | TRBV10-3 | CAISEEALSNQPQHF
TRBJ2-1 | TRBV19 | CASSISGGEYNEQFF
TRBJ1-1 | TRBV6-6 | CASRGDRSTQNTEAFF
TRBJ1-5 | TRBV6-6 | CASTGQGNQPQHF
TRBJ2-3 | TRBV20-1 | CSATPTRTQYF
TRBJ1-1 | TRBV10-3 | CAISELQKNTEAFF
TRBJ1-2 | TRBV4-1 | CASSLIHPGKGYGYTF
TRBJ1-3 | TRBV7-3 | CASSTTGTGILGNTIYF
TRBJ2-7 | TRBV6-5 | CASSYRSSYEQYF
. | TRBV30 | CAWSLRYEQYF
TRBJ1-5 | TRBV2 | CASSSGGSYSNQPQHF
TRBJ2-3 | TRBV7-3 | CASSLAGGTDTQYF
TRBJ1-1 | TRBV18 | CASSPPGGFEAFF
TRBJ2-7 | TRBV6-5 | CASSYTGQGPAYEQYF
TRBJ1-1 | TRBV7-9 | CASSFWADTEAFF
TRBJ1-1 | TRBV10-3 | CALSSEVNTEAFF
TRBJ1-1 | TRBV6-5 | CASSYVKGLGNTEAFF
TRBJ1-1 | TRBV4-1 | CASSQDTGGWETEAFF
TRBJ1-3 | TRBV6-1 | CASSRQGPSGNTIYF
TRBJ2-1 | TRBV5-6 | CASSLGSRGNEQFF
TRBJ1-1 | TRBV27 | CASTGMAGRDTEAFF
TRBJ1-1 | TRBV29-1 | CSVYRGDRGLNTEAFF
TRBJ2-5 | TRBV6-5 | CASSYSRTGGQETQYF
TRBJ1-1 | TRBV6-5 | CASSREGGYTEAFF
TRBJ2-7 | TRBV7-9 | CASSPGQLSSYEQYF
TRBJ2-5 | TRBV9 | CASSVEPLAGGGETQYF
TRBJ2-5 | TRBV27 | CASSFTYLQETQYF
TRBJ1-4 | TRBV19 | CASSPGTGLLELFF